Sequencing of this T cell receptor beta chain was carried out in a study of shared clonotypes between healthy human individuals. Study findings and constraints: Generation probabilities were higher for clonotypes shared across all four sorted-subset donors than for unshared ones.

CD45RO-negative CD8 cells positively selected for CCR7 made up the naive population, which excluded terminally differentiated effector memory CD45RA+ cells. There were no recent acute infections or vaccinations among the donors, who were healthy HIV-negative adults. Note on this clone: Its antigen remains unidentified.

Using roughly 200 ng DNA, approximately 30,000 T cell genomes, the sorted-subset replicate PCRs were run. Generated by immunoSEQ multiplex PCR, the TCRdb table keeps only in-frame clones and is missing some. The sample shows hundreds of thousands of clones, around 96% of them seen only once. The CDR3 is made up of 15 amino acids. Germline CDR1 reads MDHEN; CDR2 reads SYDVKM. Trimming shortened V by 4 bases and J by 2 bases, and 12 bases separated the two germline ends. The chain carries TRBV28 and TRBJ2-1; D remains unclear. The sample consisted of naive CD8+ T cells sorted from blood. The TCR was taken from a woman aged 25-40 years in good health. The CDR3 coding sequence is TGTGCCAGCAGTTCCACTACCGTTACCTACAATGAGCAGTTCTTC. It is translated as CASSSTTVTYNEQFF.